This T cell receptor (beta chain) was recorded in a study of blood T cell repertoires in COVID-19. CDR1 SGHTA and CDR2 FQGNSA come from the germline V gene. V was pared by 5 bases and J by 12 bases, with 20 bases of the junction left unmatched. This CDR3 contains 16 residues. The method was immunoSEQ multiplex PCR; TCRdb's version includes in-frame clones alone and lacks a portion of them. The sample has about 61,000 clones, about 77% seen once. Sample: peripheral blood. This rearrangement joins TRBV7-2 to TRBJ2-5; 8 bases line up with TRBD2. The source of this sequence is a man at least 80 years old with active or convalescent COVID-19. This CDR3 is CASSMLTGLAGNTKYF. CDR3 in DNA: TGTGCCAGCAGCATGCTGACGGGGCTAGCGGGTAACACAAAGTACTTC.